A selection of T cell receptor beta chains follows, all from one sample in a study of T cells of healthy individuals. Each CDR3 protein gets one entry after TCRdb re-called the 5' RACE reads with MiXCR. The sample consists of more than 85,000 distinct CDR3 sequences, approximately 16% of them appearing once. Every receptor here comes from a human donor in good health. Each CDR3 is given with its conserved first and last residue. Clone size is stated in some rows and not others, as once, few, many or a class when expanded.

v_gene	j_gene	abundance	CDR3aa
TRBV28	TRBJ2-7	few	CASSLWEDHSYEQYF
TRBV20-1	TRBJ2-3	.	CSASPRISSSTQYF
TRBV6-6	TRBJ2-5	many	CASSDSNEETQYF
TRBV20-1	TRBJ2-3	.	CSATQGTDTQYF
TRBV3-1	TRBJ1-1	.	CASSRGTGGAFF
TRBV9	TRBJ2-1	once	CASSPSGRRDNEQFF
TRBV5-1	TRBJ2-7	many	CASSLGQGIYEQYF
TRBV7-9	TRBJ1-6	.	CASSLGVRDNSPLHF
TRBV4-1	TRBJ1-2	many	CASSHGEEVYTF
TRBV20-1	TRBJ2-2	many	CSARTGNTGELFF
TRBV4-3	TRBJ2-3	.	CASSQFGTGASTDTQYF